The 22 T cell receptor beta chains given below trace back to one sample, sequenced in a study of cytomegalovirus exposure and HLA in healthy donors. The repertoire was sequenced with immunoSEQ multiplex PCR; TCRdb's copy has only in-frame clones and lacks some. The sample carries about 300,000 clones, more than 75% recorded once. The specimen sequenced was PBMCs. The receptors were gathered from a young woman in good health and CMV-seronegative.

The genes are TRBV9 and TRBJ2-7; 12 nucleotides align to TRBD1. After removal of 3 bases from V and 4 bases from J, the junction contained 5 bases not matched to a gene. Germline CDR1 reads SGDLS; CDR2 reads YYNGEE. This CDR3 region has 15 residues. The CDR3 is CASSARDRGQYEQYF. CDR3 nucleotide sequence: TGTGCCAGCAGCGCCCGGGACAGGGGGCAGTACGAGCAGTACTTC.

The chain links TRBV5-1 to TRBJ2-1, with a weak D call TRBD2 (5 bases). CDR3 length equals 14 residues. The V gene's germline CDR1 is SGHRS and CDR2 YFSETQ. V was shortened by 4 bases and J by 5 bases, with 13 bases between the two germline ends. The CDR3: CASSPAGVDNEQFF. The CDR3 DNA is TGCGCCAGCAGCCCCGCGGGTGTGGACAATGAGCAGTTCTTC.

This clone was seen a single time. This rearrangement joins TRBV5-1 to TRBJ2-7, with a possible D match to TRBD2 (5 bases). V lost 4 bases and J 12 bases, leaving 20 bases between the germline ends. This CDR3 comprises 13 residues. Germline V gene lookup returns CDR1 SGHRS and CDR2 YFSETQ. The CDR3 spells CASSANPADGGYF. CDR3 sequence (DNA): TGCGCCAGCAGCGCCAACCCAGCGGACGGTGGGTACTTC.

The chain couples TRBV5-1 to TRBJ1-1, with D maybe TRBD1 (5 bases). V was shortened by 0 bases and J by 0 bases, with 12 bases between the two germline ends. The CDR3 runs 16 residues. Germline lookup yields CDR1 SGHRS and CDR2 YFSETQ. CDR3 amino acids: CASSLGIGAMNTEAFF. CDR3 DNA sequence: TGCGCCAGCAGCTTGGGGATTGGGGCCATGAACACTGAAGCTTTCTTT.

The chain links TRBV2 to TRBJ1-5; 10 nucleotides line up with TRBD1. This CDR3 region has 14 residues. J lost 7 bases, V lost 4 bases, and 4 bases had no gene match. Germline V CDR1 and CDR2: SNHLY, FYNNEI. CDR3 in DNA: TGTGCCAGCAGTGGACAGGGGGCTGGGCAGCCCCAGCATTTT. Its translation is CASSGQGAGQPQHF.

The chain recombines TRBV7-8 with TRBJ2-7, with D possibly TRBD2 on 5 matching bases. V was trimmed by 1 base and J by 3 bases, leaving 13 bases between them. Germline CDR1 and CDR2: SGHVS and FQNEAQ. CDR3 length equals 15 residues. The CDR3 protein is CASSLEEGTSYEQYF. Written as DNA, the CDR3 is TGTGCCAGCAGCTTAGAAGAAGGAACTAGCTACGAGCAGTACTTC.

V and J are TRBV10-1 and TRBJ1-6; D gene uncertain. CDR3 length equals 13 residues. The germline CDR1 and CDR2 sequences are WNHNN and SYGVQD (reference sequence). V shed 4 bases and J shed 7 bases, with 8 bases lying between them. The DNA of the CDR3 is TGCGCCAGCAGTGGCGGGCGAAATTCACCCCTCCACTTT. Encoded protein: CASSGGRNSPLHF.

The chain uses TRBV9 and TRBJ2-1; 7 positions agree with TRBD1. Germline assignment: CDR1 SGDLS and CDR2 YYNGEE. The V gene end was trimmed by 4 bases and the J gene end by 1 base; junction bases not matched to a gene: 8. CDR3 length: 16 amino acids. CDR3 DNA: TGTGCCAGCAGCCCCAGGTCAGGGGGATCCTACAATGAGCAGTTCTTC. It specifies CASSPRSGGSYNEQFF.

This chain uses TRBV28 with TRBJ2-5; 11 nucleotides match TRBD1. The CDR3 is 16 residues long. The V and J ends lost 5 bases and 3 bases, in that order; junction bases with no gene match: 8. The germline CDR1 and CDR2 sequences are MDHEN and SYDVKM. In DNA, the CDR3 is TGTGCCAGCAGTCCTCGGACAGGGGGCGAGGAAGAGACCCAGTACTTC. Protein: CASSPRTGGEEETQYF.

Only a few counts were recorded for this clone. This rearrangement joins TRBV27 to TRBJ2-2, with unresolved D. The CDR3 is 13 residues long. V was pared by 2 bases and J by 9 bases, with 10 bases between. Germline-derived CDR1 and CDR2 are MNHEY and SMNVEV (reference sequence). Here the CDR3 reads CASSLRGFRELFF. The CDR3 DNA is TGTGCCAGCAGTTTAAGAGGATTTCGGGAGCTGTTTTTT.

This clone was seen at least ten times. The chain links TRBV7-3 to TRBJ2-2, with TRBD1 matching 7 bases. Germline CDR1 reads SGHTA; CDR2 reads FQGTGA. V was pared by 5 bases and J by 4 bases, with 13 bases of the junction left unmatched. The CDR3 totals 17 residues. CDR3 sequence (DNA): TGTGCCAGCAGCCTGGACAGGCGAACGCTTGCCACCGGGGAGCTGTTTTTT. This codes for CASSLDRRTLATGELFF.

In its sample, this clone was seen once. V and J are TRBV7-3 and TRBJ1-1; the D is unclear. V was trimmed by 6 bases and J by 2 bases, leaving 10 bases between them. The CDR3 consists of 13 residues. CDR1 is SGHTA, CDR2 FQGTGA, per germline. The CDR3 nucleotides are TGTGCCAGCAGTCGACTGGTCAACACTGAAGCTTTCTTT. It is translated as CASSRLVNTEAFF. Using reference TRBV7-3 and TRBJ1-1 for the parts outside the CDR3, the full variable domain is GAGVSQTPSNKVTEKGKYVELRCDPISGHTALYWYRQSLGQGPEFLIYFQGTGAADDSGLPNDRFFAVRPEGSVSTLKIQRTERGDSAVYLCASSRLVNTEAFFGQGTRLTVV.

The J gene is TRBJ1-4, the V gene TRBV30, with D tentatively TRBD1 (6 bases). The CDR3 is 20 amino acids. The germline CDR1 and CDR2 sequences are GTSNPN and SVGIG (reference sequence). V lost 0 bases to trimming and J lost 0 bases, with 23 bases between them. The CDR3 loop is CAWSVSGGGRYSTTNEKLFF. The DNA for the CDR3 is TGTGCCTGGAGTGTATCGGGCGGGGGCCGATACTCTACAACTAATGAAAAACTGTTTTTT.

CDR3 in amino acids: CASSGTGIGFTEAFF. The CDR3 DNA follows: TGTGCCAGCAGTGGAACAGGGATCGGATTTACTGAAGCTTTCTTT. The chain combines TRBV28 with TRBJ1-1; TRBD1 is a possible D gene (6 bases). Trimming took 5 bases from V and 5 from J, leaving 18 bases between them. CDR3 length equals 15 residues. Germline-derived CDR1 and CDR2 are MDHEN and SYDVKM.

The rearrangement links TRBV7-2 to TRBJ2-2, with 14 bases identical to TRBD2. CDR1 SGHTA and CDR2 FQGNSA come from the germline V gene. The CDR3 loop spans 15 amino acids. The V segment lost 1 base and the J segment 10 bases; nucleotides outside the gene matches: 2. The CDR3 sequence is CASSLGTSGRTELFF. The CDR3 DNA sequence: TGTGCCAGCAGCTTAGGGACTAGCGGGAGGACGGAGCTGTTTTTT. The whole variable domain, filled in from reference TRBV7-2 and TRBJ2-2, reads GAGVSQSPSNKVTEKGKDVELRCDPISGHTALYWYRQSLGQGLEFLIYFQGNSAPDKSGLPSDRFSAERTGGSVSTLTIQRTQQEDSAVYLCASSLGTSGRTELFFGEGSRLTVL.

The chain recombines TRBV30 with TRBJ1-1, with 11 bases fitting TRBD1. The CDR3 spans 14 residues. V shed 7 bases and J 5 bases; nucleotides not matched to a gene: 9. Germline CDR1 GTSNPN, CDR2 SVGIG (reference sequence). The CDR3 protein is CALSGQGGWTEAFF. CDR3 sequence (DNA): TGTGCCTTATCGGGACAGGGGGGTTGGACTGAAGCTTTCTTT.

This chain connects TRBV28 to TRBJ2-7; weak D call: TRBD1 (5 bases). Looked up from germline, CDR1 is MDHEN and CDR2 is SYDVKM. The CDR3 is 17 amino acids. Trimming cost V 5 bases and J 1 base, with 21 bases left between them. The CDR3 sequence is CASSHRQIRNRSYEQYF. The CDR3 DNA is TGTGCCAGCAGTCACAGACAGATTAGAAACAGGTCCTACGAGCAGTACTTC.

This clone was counted only a few times. The chain combines TRBV7-9 with TRBJ2-2; a possible D gene is TRBD1 (6 bases). CDR1 and CDR2 (germline): SEHNR, FQNEAQ (reference sequence). This CDR3 region has 14 residues. The V and J ends lost 6 bases and 6 bases respectively, with 14 bases between them. For the CDR3, the DNA is TGTGCCAGCAGAGTTCAGGGGTCCGCCGGGGAGCTGTTTTTT. The encoded protein is CASRVQGSAGELFF.

This clone has only one observation. The chain couples TRBV18 to TRBJ2-3, with D tentatively TRBD2 (5 bases). This CDR3 is built from 13 residues. Germline CDR1 reads KGHSH; CDR2 reads LQKENI. V was clipped by 8 bases and J by 0 bases, with 9 bases between them. This CDR3 reads CASTIASTDTQYF. In DNA form, the CDR3 reads TGTGCCAGCACAATAGCGAGCACAGATACGCAGTATTTT.

This clone was counted a single time. Other DNA sequences from this sample encode an identical CDR3 as well. The gene calls are TRBV6-5 and TRBJ1-1; tentatively, D is TRBD1 (5 bases). The CDR3 spans 15 residues. Between the trimmed V and J ends, which lost 6 bases and 5 bases, there was a span of 19 bases. CDR1 MNHEY and CDR2 SVGAGI come from the germline V gene. The CDR3, as DNA: TGTGCCAGCAGCCCCACCGGGCCTAGGGGTACTGAAGCTTTCTTT. This encodes CASSPTGPRGTEAFF.

The chain couples TRBV7-2 to TRBJ2-7; 11 bases fit TRBD2. Trimming removed 5 bases from V and 2 bases from J; junction bases left unmatched: 8. Germline CDR1 is SGHTA and CDR2 is FQGNSA. The CDR3 consists of 16 residues. For the CDR3, the DNA is TGTGCCAGCAGCATAGGGACTAGCGGAGCCCCCTACGAGCAGTACTTC. Protein sequence: CASSIGTSGAPYEQYF.

V gene TRBV28 combines with J gene TRBJ2-1; possible D gene TRBD1, 6 bases. The CDR3 runs 15 residues. V shed 5 bases and J shed 3 bases, with 14 bases lying between them. Germline V gene data show CDR1 as MDHEN and CDR2 as SYDVKM. DNA for the CDR3: TGTGCCAGCAGTGCCGGGACATTAGACTACAATGAGCAGTTCTTC. Amino acid sequence: CASSAGTLDYNEQFF.